Listed below are T cell receptor beta chains from one sample, sequenced in a study of CD8+CD57+ T cells in acquired aplastic anemia. MiXCR was run by TCRdb on the reads, yielding one entry per CDR3 protein. The profile shows more than 100,000 distinct CDR3 sequences, less than 45% of them singletons. Sequencing was performed on sorted CD4+, CD8+, or CD8+CD57+ T cells (not recorded which) from PBMCs. Source of these receptors: a human donor in good health, serving as a control. CDR3s include the opening cysteine and the closing phenylalanine or tryptophan. A D gene is named only where the DNA matches it firmly. Not all rows give a size; the values are once, few, many and, for expanded clones, a class.

D | J | V | size | CDR3 | DNA
- | TRBJ1-1 | TRBV30 | - | CAWSVFRNTEAFF | TGTGCCTGGAGTGTGTTTAGAAACACTGAAGCTTTCTTT
- | TRBJ1-1 | TRBV5-1 | - | CPSSPAILSAEAFF | TGCCCCAGCAGCCCCGCTATATTAAGCGCTGAAGCTTTCTTT
- | TRBJ2-3 | TRBV5-1 | many | CASEPLGTDTQYF | TGCGCCAGCGAGCCCCTGGGCACAGATACGCAGTATTTT
- | TRBJ2-7 | TRBV6-1 | many | CASSARGANEQYF | TGTGCCAGCAGTGCTCGGGGTGCCAACGAGCAGTACTTC
- | TRBJ1-1 | TRBV5-6 | - | CASSLRRSTEAFF | TGTGCCAGCAGCTTGAGAAGGTCCACTGAAGCTTTCTTT
TRBD2 | TRBJ2-1 | TRBV29-1 | many | CSDRDYVTNEQFF | TGCAGCGACCGGGACTACGTTACCAATGAGCAGTTCTTC
TRBD2 | TRBJ2-2 | TRBV7-6 | many | CASSLEREGSTGELFF | TGTGCCAGCAGCTTAGAGCGGGAGGGGAGCACCGGGGAGCTGTTTTTT
TRBD1 | TRBJ1-5 | TRBV2 | - | CASSRDRGTNQPQHF | TGTGCCAGCAGTAGGGACAGGGGTACCAATCAGCCCCAGCATTTT
TRBD1 | TRBJ1-5 | TRBV7-8 | few | CASTVDRANQPQHF | TGTGCCAGCACCGTGGACAGGGCAAATCAGCCCCAGCATTTT
- | TRBJ2-7 | TRBV3-1 | few | CASSQSNSIGSEQYF | TGTGCCAGCAGCCAAAGCAACAGTATTGGATCCGAGCAGTACTTC
- | TRBJ1-3 | TRBV25-1 | - | CASSVVDTIYF | TGTGCCAGCAGTGTTGTGGACACCATATATTTT
- | TRBJ1-4 | TRBV12-3/TRBV12-4 | once | CASSRDNEKLFF | TGTGCCAGCAGTAGGGATAATGAAAAACTGTTTTTT
TRBD2 | TRBJ2-1 | TRBV4-2 | many | CASSPGLAGGPNEQFF | TGTGCCAGCAGCCCCGGACTAGCGGGAGGGCCAAATGAGCAGTTCTTC
- | TRBJ1-3 | TRBV29-1 | - | CSVLSSAGNTIYF | TGCAGCGTCTTAAGTTCTGCTGGAAACACCATATATTTT
TRBD2 | TRBJ2-3 | TRBV20-1 | - | CSASSGLAGSADTQYF | TGCAGTGCTAGCTCTGGGCTAGCGGGATCTGCAGATACGCAGTATTTT
- | TRBJ1-1 | TRBV9 | many | CASSVAPQDTEAFF | TGTGCCAGCAGCGTAGCCCCACAGGACACTGAAGCTTTCTTT
- | TRBJ2-5 | TRBV10-2 | - | CASSNGPKGTQYF | TGCGCCAGCAGTAATGGTCCCAAAGGGACCCAGTACTTC
TRBD1 | TRBJ1-2 | TRBV2 | - | CASSPGGPNYGYTF | TGTGCCAGCAGTCCAGGGGGCCCTAACTATGGCTACACCTTC
- | TRBJ2-3 | TRBV29-1 | - | CSVEDAQPTDTQYF | TGCAGCGTTGAAGATGCACAGCCCACAGATACGCAGTATTTT
TRBD2 | TRBJ2-1 | TRBV19 | - | CASSARASGRMDEQFF | TGTGCCAGTAGTGCGAGGGCTAGCGGGAGGATGGATGAGCAGTTCTTC
TRBD2 | TRBJ2-2 | TRBV6-1 | many | CASSAGLAERDTGELFF | TGTGCCAGCAGTGCGGGACTAGCTGAAAGGGACACCGGGGAGCTGTTTTTT
- | TRBJ1-1 | TRBV9 | - | CASSVDLGQNTEAFF | TGTGCCAGCAGCGTAGATCTAGGTCAGAACACTGAAGCTTTCTTT
- | TRBJ1-2 | TRBV18 | many | CASSQRVGYTF | TGTGCCAGCTCACAAAGGGTTGGCTACACCTTC
- | TRBJ2-7 | TRBV15 | - | CATSRDIGYEQYF | TGTGCCACCAGCAGAGATATCGGCTACGAGCAGTACTTC
TRBD1 | TRBJ2-1 | TRBV25-1 | many | CASSPTSGRGREQFF | TGTGCCAGCAGTCCCACGTCGGGTAGGGGGCGGGAGCAGTTCTTC
- | TRBJ1-6 | TRBV9 | few | CASSVGQGSPLHF | TGTGCCAGCAGCGTAGGCCAGGGGTCACCCCTCCACTTT
- | TRBJ1-2 | TRBV5-1 | few | CASSSADGIGYGYTF | TGCGCCAGCAGCTCGGCGGACGGTATCGGCTATGGCTACACCTTC
- | TRBJ2-3 | TRBV24-1 | - | CATSGGLSDTQYF | TGTGCCACCAGTGGAGGGCTCTCCGATACGCAGTATTTT
TRBD2 | TRBJ2-3 | TRBV25-1 | - | CASGDHGRTDTQYF | TGTGCCAGCGGTGATCACGGGAGGACAGATACGCAGTATTTT
TRBD2 | TRBJ2-1 | TRBV20-1 | many | CSAERTSGSGEQFF | TGCAGTGCTGAAAGGACTAGCGGGAGCGGTGAGCAGTTCTTC
- | TRBJ1-1 | TRBV5-4 | - | CASSLDSRTEAFF | TGTGCCAGCAGCTTGGATTCGAGAACTGAAGCTTTCTTT
- | TRBJ1-3 | TRBV12-3/TRBV12-4 | many | CASSLGAGNTIYF | TGTGCCAGCAGTTTGGGGGCGGGAAACACCATATATTTT
- | TRBJ2-5 | TRBV6-1 | many | CASRVGRIGETQYF | TGTGCCAGCAGGGTGGGACGGATCGGGGAGACCCAGTACTTC
- | TRBJ2-5 | TRBV2 | many | CASGLGTVQETQYF | TGTGCCAGCGGTTTAGGGACGGTCCAAGAGACCCAGTACTTC
- | TRBJ2-2 | TRBV19 | - | CASSIDLSGTGELFF | TGTGCCAGTAGTATAGATCTATCGGGGACCGGGGAGCTGTTTTTT
- | TRBJ2-7 | TRBV12-3/TRBV12-4 | many | CASSFNGNPAYEQYF | TGTGCCAGCAGTTTTAACGGAAACCCTGCCTACGAGCAGTACTTC
- | TRBJ1-2 | TRBV24-1 | - | CATSSGAWYGYTF | TGCGCCACCAGTAGTGGGGCGTGGTATGGCTACACCTTC
- | TRBJ1-5 | TRBV30 | few | CAWARGGSNQPQHF | TGTGCCTGGGCGCGGGGTGGGAGCAATCAGCCCCAGCATTTT
TRBD1 | TRBJ1-4 | TRBV5-4 | many | CASSQTGLNEKLFF | TGTGCCAGCAGCCAGACAGGGCTTAATGAAAAACTGTTTTTT
- | TRBJ1-2 | TRBV24-1 | many | CATSDSYVNYGYTF | TGTGCCACCAGTGATAGTTACGTTAACTATGGCTACACCTTC
- | TRBJ1-2 | TRBV6-5 | many | CASSYPISGYGYTF | TGTGCCAGCAGTTACCCCATATCGGGCTATGGCTACACCTTC
- | TRBJ1-2 | TRBV29-1 | - | CSVARPDRRSGYTF | TGCAGCGTTGCTAGACCCGACCGGAGGTCTGGCTACACCTTC
- | TRBJ2-3 | TRBV10-3 | - | CAIRAGWDTQYF | TGTGCCATCCGGGCGGGATGGGATACGCAGTATTTT
TRBD2 | TRBJ2-5 | TRBV18 | - | CASSPRTSAQETQYF | TGTGCCAGCTCACCTCGGACTAGCGCCCAAGAGACCCAGTACTTC
- | TRBJ2-7 | TRBV12-5 | many | CASGVTGSYEQYF | TGTGCTAGTGGTGTGACGGGTTCCTACGAGCAGTACTTC
- | TRBJ1-1 | TRBV30 | - | CAWSAGSFAANTEAFF | TGTGCCTGGAGTGCCGGGTCTTTCGCAGCGAACACTGAAGCTTTCTTT
TRBD1 | TRBJ2-7 | TRBV2 | many | CASSGQGGRYEQYF | TGTGCCAGCAGTGGACAGGGGGGAAGGTACGAGCAGTACTTC
- | TRBJ1-1 | TRBV3-1 | many | CASSQGGRYTEAFF | TGTGCCAGCAGCCAGGGGGGGAGGTACACTGAAGCTTTCTTT
- | TRBJ1-2 | TRBV10-1 | many | CASSDSVEGPGGYGYTF | TGCGCCAGCAGTGATTCGGTGGAAGGACCGGGAGGCTATGGCTACACCTTC